A single sample gave rise to the 21 T cell receptor beta chains below, sequenced in a study of blood T cell repertoires in COVID-19 (dated by TCRdb to 2019 to 2021). The library was obtained by the immunoSEQ multiplex PCR assay. Imported from immuneACCESS, the table was reduced by TCRdb to in-frame sequences with V and J called. These copies leave out some clones; in studies compared against another copy, an unresolved V gene accounts for under half, and the cause of the remainder is not known. This sample holds about 270,000 clones; approximately 91% were observed only once. Of the sample, about 2.5% is held by the ten largest clones. Material for sequencing was PBMCs or T cells enriched from blood (not recorded which). The source of these receptors is a woman aged 40 to 50 with acute COVID-19.

This chain links TRBV6-1 with TRBJ1-6, with TRBD1 identical over 7 bases. CDR1 and CDR2 from the germline V gene are MNHNS and SASEGT. J lost 9 bases, V lost 3 bases, and 14 bases had no gene match. This CDR3 region has 17 residues. CDR3 residues: CASSDPDHRGYGSPLHF. CDR3 nucleotides: TGTGCCAGCAGTGATCCGGACCACAGGGGATACGGTTCACCCCTCCACTTT.

For this clone: Other DNA sequences in this sample translate to the same CDR3. The chain links TRBV28 to TRBJ1-1; 9 nucleotides agree with TRBD1. Germline CDR1 is MDHEN and CDR2 is SYDVKM. V lost 5 bases to trimming and J lost 4 bases; unmatched junction nucleotides: 2. This CDR3 has 13 residues. In DNA, the CDR3 is TGTGCCAGCAGTCGGGACAGGGTCACTGAAGCTTTCTTT. It encodes CASSRDRVTEAFF.

The chain joins TRBV18 to TRBJ1-1; D possibly corresponds to TRBD1 (5 bases). The CDR3 runs to 14 residues. V lost 2 bases, J lost 0 bases, and 7 bases lay in between. CDR1 is KGHSH and CDR2 is LQKENI in the germline V gene. The CDR3 reads CASSPRQLNTEAFF. In DNA, the CDR3 is TGTGCCAGCTCACCAAGACAGCTGAACACTGAAGCTTTCTTT.

The chain is built from TRBV11-2 and TRBJ1-1; 7 bases line up with TRBD1. Germline V gene data show CDR1 as SGHAT and CDR2 as FQNNGV. V lost 1 base to trimming and J lost 6 bases; unmatched junction nucleotides: 5. The CDR3 is made up of 14 amino acids. The chain's CDR3 is CASSLGQGGSEAFF. CDR3 nucleotides: TGTGCCAGCAGCTTAGGACAGGGAGGATCTGAAGCTTTCTTT.

The rearrangement uses TRBV6-5 and TRBJ2-7, with 7 nucleotides matching TRBD2. The trim removed 0 bases at V and 6 bases at J, leaving 5 bases unmatched. Germline V gene sequence: CDR1 MNHEY, CDR2 SVGAGI. The CDR3 contains 14 residues. The CDR3 loop reads CASSYSGGSSEQYF. The CDR3 DNA reads TGTGCCAGCAGTTACTCGGGGGGGTCTAGCGAGCAGTACTTC.

This rearrangement joins TRBV2 to TRBJ2-5; D possibly corresponds to TRBD2 (6 bases). V shed 7 bases and J shed 4 bases, with 19 bases lying between them. The CDR3 is made up of 15 amino acids. Germline V lookup: CDR1 SNHLY, CDR2 FYNNEI. CDR3 DNA: TGTGCCAGCAATTTACGGACGGGAGTGGGAGAGACCCAGTACTTC. It encodes CASNLRTGVGETQYF.

V and J are TRBV2 and TRBJ2-7; 9 bases are shared with TRBD1. Germline loops: CDR1 SNHLY, CDR2 FYNNEI. V shed 2 bases and J 4 bases; nucleotides not matched to a gene: 12. This CDR3 is 17 amino acids long. The CDR3 nucleotides are TGTGCCAGCAGTGAAATGGCCTTAGGACAGGGGCGGTACGAGCAGTACTTC. As protein: CASSEMALGQGRYEQYF.

V usage is TRBV19 and J usage is TRBJ1-6, with D possibly being TRBD1 (5 bases). Germline V gene data show CDR1 as LNHDA and CDR2 as SQIVND (reference sequence). This CDR3 is 18 amino acids long. Trimming took 3 bases from V and 5 from J, leaving 20 bases between them. DNA for the CDR3: TGTGCCAGTAGTATCCAAGGGGCCCGTGCAGGGAATAATTCACCCCTCCACTTT. It encodes CASSIQGARAGNNSPLHF. Drawing the rest from reference TRBV19 and TRBJ1-6, the complete variable domain is DGGITQSPKYLFRKEGQNVTLSCEQNLNHDAMYWYRQDPGQGLRLIYYSQIVNDFQKGDIAEGYSVSREKKESFPLTVTSAQKNPTAFYLCASSIQGARAGNNSPLHFGNGTRLTVT.

This clone was found once. This chain uses TRBV10-3 with TRBJ1-1, with D possibly matching TRBD1 (5 bases). This CDR3 is built from 14 residues. Trimming left V 2 bases short and J 4 bases short, with 11 bases between. Germline V gene data show CDR1 as ENHRY and CDR2 as SYGVKD. CDR3 residues: CAISEISGSTEAFF. The CDR3 nucleotides read TGTGCCATCAGTGAGATATCAGGGTCCACTGAAGCTTTCTTT.

As to this clone: Other DNA sequences of this sample code for an identical CDR3. This chain links TRBV7-9 with TRBJ2-3; 8 bases match TRBD2. After removal of 4 bases from V and 2 bases from J, the junction contained 5 bases not matched to a gene. The CDR3 runs to 15 residues. The V gene's germline CDR1 is SEHNR and CDR2 FQNEAQ (reference sequence). The CDR3 sequence is CASSSAGGVTDTQYF. CDR3 in DNA: TGTGCCAGCAGCTCTGCCGGGGGGGTCACAGATACGCAGTATTTT.

The rearrangement joins TRBV28 to TRBJ1-1, with 10 bases matching TRBD1. The CDR3 is 14 amino acids. Germline loops: CDR1 MDHEN, CDR2 SYDVKM. The V segment lost 6 bases and the J segment 2 bases; nucleotides outside the gene matches: 3. The CDR3 DNA reads TGTGCCAGCAGGACAGGGGGCACTAACACTGAAGCTTTCTTT. Translated: CASRTGGTNTEAFF. The full variable domain, completed using reference TRBV28 and TRBJ1-1, is DVKVTQSSRYLVKRTGEKVFLECVQDMDHENMFWYRQDPGLGLRLIYFSYDVKMKEKGDIPEGYSVSREKKERFSLILESASTNQTSMYLCASRTGGTNTEAFFGQGTRLTVV.

The rearrangement links TRBV29-1 to TRBJ2-5; the match to TRBD2 covers 10 bases. The CDR3 runs to 14 residues. V lost 4 bases to trimming and J lost 2 bases; unmatched junction nucleotides: 4. Germline V gives CDR1 SQVTM, CDR2 ANQGSEA. CDR3 region: CSVVASGSQETQYF. The CDR3 DNA is TGCAGCGTTGTGGCTAGCGGGAGTCAAGAGACCCAGTACTTC.

This clone was picked up a small number of times. The gene calls are TRBV7-8 and TRBJ1-1, with D unresolved. The germline V gene encodes CDR1 SGHVS and CDR2 FQNEAQ. The CDR3 spans 14 residues. Trimming left V 1 base short and J 3 bases short, with 9 bases between. The CDR3 here is CASSLVGGDTEAFF. As DNA, the CDR3 is TGTGCCAGCAGCTTAGTGGGCGGGGACACTGAAGCTTTCTTT.

This clone came up once. Here the CDR3 reads CASSLGSATYEQYF. CDR3 DNA: TGTGCCAGCAGTTTGGGGAGTGCGACCTACGAGCAGTACTTC. The chain combines TRBV27 with TRBJ2-7; D is perhaps TRBD2 (5 bases). The CDR3 extends over 14 amino acids. Germline values: CDR1 MNHEY, CDR2 SMNVEV (reference sequence). The V end was cut by 3 bases, the J end by 2 bases, with 11 bases between.

The V gene is TRBV4-2, the J gene TRBJ1-4; no reliable D call. The CDR3 consists of 11 residues. The germline gives CDR1 LGHNA, CDR2 YNFKEQ. V dropped 5 bases and J dropped 10 bases, with 8 bases sitting between them. Here the CDR3 reads CASSLEGKLFF. CDR3 nucleotide sequence: TGTGCCAGCAGCTTGGAGGGAAAACTGTTTTTT.

The gene calls are TRBV30 and TRBJ2-7, with D hard to call. V lost 3 bases, J lost 4 bases, and 7 bases lay in between. The CDR3 spans 11 residues. The germline CDR1 and CDR2 sequences are GTSNPN and SVGIG (reference sequence). The CDR3 here is CAWRTTYEQYF. The CDR3 DNA reads TGTGCCTGGAGGACAACTTACGAGCAGTACTTC.

The chain employs TRBV6-6 and TRBJ1-2, with 8 bases identical to TRBD1. CDR1 is MNHNY, CDR2 SVGAGI, per germline (reference sequence). The CDR3 length is 13 residues. J lost 4 bases, V lost 5 bases, and 3 bases had no gene match. CDR3 in DNA: TGTGCCAGCAGTCTCGACAGGGGCTATGGCTACACCTTC. It specifies CASSLDRGYGYTF.

The chain is built from TRBV6-5 and TRBJ1-3; D not resolved. CDR3 length equals 15 residues. From germline, CDR1 is MNHEY and CDR2 SVGAGI. V was trimmed by 0 bases and J by 0 bases, leaving 6 bases between them. CDR3 bases: TGTGCCAGCAGTTACTCGGCGGACTCTGGAAACACCATATATTTT. Amino acids: CASSYSADSGNTIYF.

The chain links TRBV12-3 or TRBV12-4 to TRBJ1-2; D unclear. V shed 3 bases and J shed 1 base, with 6 bases lying between them. This CDR3 comprises 13 residues. The CDR3 region is CASSFADNYGYTF. Here the CDR3 DNA reads TGTGCCAGCAGTTTCGCGGATAACTATGGCTACACCTTC.

This clone was counted between two and nine times. The CDR3 loop reads CASSYQHRNTEAFF. In DNA form, the CDR3 reads TGTGCCAGCAGTTATCAACACAGGAACACTGAAGCTTTCTTT. The J gene is TRBJ1-1, the V gene TRBV6-2 or TRBV6-3; D remains unclear. CDR1 and CDR2 (germline): MNHEY, SVGEGT. V gave up 3 bases and J gave up 1 base, with 9 bases separating them. The CDR3 consists of 14 residues.

The chain joins TRBV29-1 to TRBJ2-1, with 12 positions matching TRBD2. The CDR3 is 14 residues long. J was trimmed by 15 bases and V by 7 bases; bases with no gene match: 16. Germline V gene sequence: CDR1 SQVTM, CDR2 ANQGSEA. The CDR3 spells CSANKLAGGLMPFF. As DNA, the CDR3 is TGCAGCGCTAACAAACTAGCGGGGGGCCTAATGCCGTTCTTC.